This entry features one TCR beta chain sequence. Its antigen is currently unknown. The V and J ends lost 6 bases and 6 bases, in that order; junction bases with no gene match: 7. This CDR3 has 13 amino acids. Germline V gene lookup returns CDR1 MNHNY and CDR2 SVGAGI (reference sequence). The sample comes from a study of T cell clonotyping in hematopoietic cell transplantation. Clones were sequenced by immunoSEQ multiplex PCR, and TCRdb holds only the in-frame ones, with some missing. The sample lists 20,000 or so clones, roughly 80% seen once, with approximately 14% in the top ten. Whole-study results and caveats: Pathologically expanded recipient clonotypes increased progressively from day 30 to day 180 as diversity fell. CD4 and CD8 repertoire contributions could not be separated without sorting.

The V gene is TRBV6-6, the J gene TRBJ2-7, with 8 positions matching TRBD2. The clonotype originates from a man aged 60-69 years in good health. Some clones in this sample may be carry-over from other donors' samples. Material: peripheral blood mononuclear cells. The CDR3 spells CASRTGGRGEQYF. CDR3 DNA: TGTGCCAGCAGAACGGGAGGGCGCGGCGAGCAGTACTTC.